The 25 T cell receptor beta chains given below trace back to one sample, sequenced in a study of cytomegalovirus exposure and HLA in healthy donors. Both 60 Vbeta primers and 13 Jbeta primers went into the PCR. The table came from immunoSEQ multiplex PCR; TCRdb's copy has only in-frame clones and leaves some out. This table holds some 140,000 clones. Sequencing was done on a sample of PBMCs. The receptors come from a woman in her sixties in good health and CMV-seronegative.

The V call is TRBV7-3, the J call TRBJ2-1; 8 nucleotides align to TRBD1. V lost 5 bases and J lost 7; bases outside the gene matches: 4. This CDR3 spans 13 amino acids. Germline V gene sequence: CDR1 SGHTA, CDR2 FQGTGA. CDR3 region: CASSTQGANEQFF. CDR3 DNA: TGTGCCAGCAGCACCCAGGGGGCGAATGAGCAGTTCTTC.

The V call is TRBV27, the J call TRBJ1-6, with TRBD1 matching over 10 bases. This CDR3 is 15 amino acids long. The J segment lost 9 bases and the V segment lost 4 bases, leaving 6 bases of the junction unmatched. The germline gives CDR1 MNHEY, CDR2 SMNVEV (reference sequence). The CDR3 reads CASSSTGGVSSPLHF. Here the CDR3 DNA reads TGTGCCAGCAGTTCGACAGGGGGCGTGAGTTCACCCCTCCACTTT.

CDR3 bases: TGTGCCAGCAGCTTAGAACCACCTGTACCGGGACAGGGGGCACGCCAGCAGTTCTTC. Residues: CASSLEPPVPGQGARQQFF. The genes are TRBV7-9 and TRBJ2-1; TRBD1 agrees at 12 bases. Per the germline V gene, CDR1 is SEHNR and CDR2 is FQNEAQ (reference sequence). The V and J ends lost 1 base and 11 bases, in that order; junction bases with no gene match: 18. The length of the CDR3 is 19 residues. Combining the CDR3 with reference TRBV7-9 and TRBJ2-1 gives the whole variable domain DTGVSQNPRHKITKRGQNVTFRCDPISEHNRLYWYRQTLGQGPEFLTYFQNEAQLEKSRLLSDRFSAERPKGSFSTLEIQRTEQGDSAMYLCASSLEPPVPGQGARQQFFGPGTRLTVL.

The chain employs TRBV7-2 and TRBJ2-1, with TRBD2 matching over 7 bases. CDR3 size: 15 residues. The germline gives CDR1 SGHTA, CDR2 FQGNSA. Germline trimming cut 3 bases from V and 2 bases from J; bases unmatched to any gene: 4. In nucleotides, the CDR3 is TGTGCCAGCAGCTTTCCCGGGGGGACCTACAATGAGCAGTTCTTC. It yields the protein CASSFPGGTYNEQFF. The full variable domain, rest sourced from reference TRBV7-2 and TRBJ2-1, is GAGVSQSPSNKVTEKGKDVELRCDPISGHTALYWYRQSLGQGLEFLIYFQGNSAPDKSGLPSDRFSAERTGGSVSTLTIQRTQQEDSAVYLCASSFPGGTYNEQFFGPGTRLTVL.

The genes are TRBV7-9 and TRBJ2-1; maybe TRBD2 (5 bases). V lost 1 base to trimming and J lost 0 bases, with 7 bases between them. Per the germline V gene, CDR1 is SEHNR and CDR2 is FQNEAQ (reference sequence). The CDR3 has 15 amino acids. The CDR3 DNA sequence: TGTGCCAGCAGCTTAGATGGGAGCTCCTACAATGAGCAGTTCTTC. This gives the protein CASSLDGSSYNEQFF.

The gene calls are TRBV5-5 and TRBJ2-7, with TRBD2 identical over 7 bases. V trimming: 0 bases; J trimming: 6 bases; junction bases outside the gene matches: 12. CDR1 is SGHKS, CDR2 YYEKEE, per germline (reference sequence). This CDR3 comprises 16 residues. This chain's CDR3 is CASSLGPGYIAGEQYF. As DNA, the CDR3 is TGTGCCAGCAGCTTGGGACCAGGGTACATAGCGGGCGAGCAGTACTTC. The full variable domain, completed using reference TRBV5-5 and TRBJ2-7, is DAGVTQSPTHLIKTRGQQVTLRCSPISGHKSVSWYQQVLGQGPQFIFQYYEKEERGRGNFPDRFSARQFPNYSSELNVNALLLGDSALYLCASSLGPGYIAGEQYFGPGTRLTVT.

The chain uses TRBV7-2 and TRBJ2-1; 10 bases agree with TRBD2. The CDR3 has 17 residues. J was trimmed by 7 bases and V by 5 bases; bases with no gene match: 14. The germline V gene encodes CDR1 SGHTA and CDR2 FQGNSA. CDR3 bases: TGTGCCAGCAGCACACACCTCCTGAGCGGGAGGGCTAATGAGCAGTTCTTC. This codes for CASSTHLLSGRANEQFF.

V usage is TRBV7-2 and J usage is TRBJ2-2; the D gene is possibly TRBD2 (6 bases). With 5 bases removed from V and 3 bases from J, the gap between germline ends came to 16 bases. The CDR3 is made up of 16 amino acids. CDR1 and CDR2 from the germline V gene are SGHTA and FQGNSA. The CDR3 bases are TGTGCCAGCAGCAAACGAACGGGACTCCACACCGGGGAGCTGTTTTTT. Translation gives CASSKRTGLHTGELFF.

This chain uses TRBV4-1 with TRBJ2-3; 9 bases match TRBD2. The CDR3 has 16 amino acids. The germline gives CDR1 MGHRA, CDR2 YSYEKL. J lost 4 bases, V lost 0 bases, and 5 bases had no gene match. CDR3 loop: CASSQDSGGGADTQYF. DNA of the CDR3: TGCGCCAGCAGCCAAGATAGCGGGGGTGGCGCAGATACGCAGTATTTT.

The chain links TRBV5-1 to TRBJ2-5, with 8 positions matching TRBD1. V was clipped by 0 bases and J by 11 bases; unmatched bases: 12. CDR1 SGHRS and CDR2 YFSETQ come from the germline V gene. This CDR3 is built from 15 residues. In nucleotides, the CDR3 is TGCGCCAGCAGCTTGGCCATCAGGGGGCTCACTAAGCAGTACTTC. Its translation is CASSLAIRGLTKQYF.

The rearrangement uses TRBV5-1 and TRBJ2-1, with D maybe TRBD1 (5 bases). Germline CDR1 and CDR2: SGHRS and YFSETQ. The ends were cut back, 4 bases at V and 6 bases at J, with 17 bases in the middle. The CDR3 sequence is 15 residues long. Written as DNA, the CDR3 is TGCGCCAGCAGCCACCTTGGACCTGACAGCAATGAGCAGTTCTTC. Encoded protein: CASSHLGPDSNEQFF.

The chain combines TRBV4-2 with TRBJ2-1, with D tentatively TRBD2 (6 bases). CDR1 LGHNA and CDR2 YNFKEQ come from the germline V gene. The CDR3 length is 13 residues. V shed 8 bases and J shed 1 base, with 9 bases lying between them. DNA of the CDR3: TGTGCCAGCGGAGGGCCATCCTACAATGAGCAGTTCTTC. Its protein is CASGGPSYNEQFF.

The chain couples TRBV6-1 to TRBJ1-2; the match to TRBD1 covers 10 bases. Germline-derived CDR1 and CDR2 are MNHNS and SASEGT. CDR3 length: 16 residues. After removal of 4 bases from V and 5 bases from J, the junction contained 10 bases not matched to a gene. CDR3 coding DNA: TGTGCCAGCAGTGCTTGGACAGGGGGTCTAGGGTATGGCTACACCTTC. Its protein product is CASSAWTGGLGYGYTF.

The chain employs TRBV18 and TRBJ2-1, with D maybe TRBD1 (6 bases). The CDR3 runs to 15 residues. V was shortened by 4 bases and J by 6 bases, with 16 bases between the two germline ends. CDR1 and CDR2 (germline): KGHSH, LQKENI. CDR3 DNA sequence: TGTGCCAGCTCACTAGACCCCACAGGGACCAATGAGCAGTTCTTC. Residues: CASSLDPTGTNEQFF.

The chain has TRBV28 and TRBJ1-6; 7 bases align to TRBD1. V gave up 5 bases and J gave up 4 bases; unmatched junction bases: 11. This CDR3 spans 17 amino acids. Germline CDR1 MDHEN, CDR2 SYDVKM. CDR3 loop: CASSNPTGPFYNSPLHF. In nucleotides, the CDR3 is TGTGCCAGCAGTAACCCGACAGGGCCGTTTTATAATTCACCCCTCCACTTT.

As concerns this clone: Additional DNA sequences in this sample encode the identical CDR3. The CDR3 bases are TGTGCCAGCTCACCTCGGACAGGGGAGAACACTGAAGCTTTCTTT. It encodes CASSPRTGENTEAFF. The chain couples TRBV18 to TRBJ1-1; 9 bases match TRBD1. Germline V gene sequence: CDR1 KGHSH, CDR2 LQKENI. The CDR3 consists of 15 residues. After removal of 3 bases from V and 1 base from J, the junction contained 3 bases not matched to a gene.

The chain combines TRBV29-1 with TRBJ1-2; a possible D gene is TRBD1 (6 bases). The CDR3 totals 13 residues. The germline CDR1 and CDR2 sequences are SQVTM and ANQGSEA. V was pared by 5 bases and J by 4 bases, with 14 bases between. The CDR3 region is CSVHHRVGYGYTF. The CDR3 bases are TGCAGCGTTCATCACAGGGTCGGCTATGGCTACACCTTC.

The chain carries TRBV30 and TRBJ1-5; 9 bases agree with TRBD1. Germline values: CDR1 GTSNPN, CDR2 SVGIG (reference sequence). The length of the CDR3 is 14 residues. V trimming: 6 bases; J trimming: 2 bases; junction bases outside the gene matches: 5. This CDR3 is CACSGQGGNQPQHF. CDR3 coding DNA: TGTGCCTGCTCGGGACAGGGCGGCAATCAGCCCCAGCATTTT.

V gene TRBV2 combines with J gene TRBJ1-2; 7 nucleotides line up with TRBD1. Per the germline V gene, CDR1 is SNHLY and CDR2 is FYNNEI. The J segment lost 5 bases and the V segment lost 3 bases, leaving 6 bases of the junction unmatched. The CDR3 loop spans 14 amino acids. In nucleotides, the CDR3 is TGTGCCAGCAGTGATACCGGACAGGCGTATGGCTACACCTTC. This encodes CASSDTGQAYGYTF.

V is TRBV7-9 and J is TRBJ2-7, with D hard to call. This CDR3 region has 11 residues. With 7 bases removed from V and 5 bases from J, the gap between germline ends came to 9 bases. Germline V gene lookup returns CDR1 SEHNR and CDR2 FQNEAQ (reference sequence). The CDR3 is CASTQAHEQYF. The CDR3 coding sequence is TGTGCCAGCACCCAGGCTCACGAGCAGTACTTC. The variable domain in full, with the rest retrieved from reference TRBV7-9 and TRBJ2-7, is DTGVSQNPRHKITKRGQNVTFRCDPISEHNRLYWYRQTLGQGPEFLTYFQNEAQLEKSRLLSDRFSAERPKGSFSTLEIQRTEQGDSAMYLCASTQAHEQYFGPGTRLTVT.

This chain joins TRBV6-5 and TRBJ2-3; TRBD2 agrees at 10 bases. Germline V gene lookup returns CDR1 MNHEY and CDR2 SVGAGI. Trimming at V came to 6 bases and at J to 1 base, leaving 4 bases not matched to a gene. This CDR3 contains 15 residues. The CDR3: CASRAGTSGTDTQYF. CDR3 coding DNA: TGTGCCAGCAGAGCCGGGACTAGCGGCACAGATACGCAGTATTTT.

The rearrangement uses TRBV19 and TRBJ1-1, with 7 bases matching TRBD1. The CDR3 has 17 amino acids. J gave up 3 bases and V 0 bases, and 10 bases lay outside the gene matches. CDR1 is LNHDA and CDR2 is SQIVND in the germline V gene (reference sequence). CDR3 residues: CASSIDKGAPRHTEAFF. The CDR3 bases are TGTGCCAGTAGTATAGATAAGGGGGCGCCCCGGCACACTGAAGCTTTCTTT.

The rearrangement joins TRBV5-6 to TRBJ1-5; perhaps TRBD1 as D (5 bases). CDR1 is SGHDT, CDR2 YYEEEE, per germline. There are 14 residues in the CDR3. V lost 0 bases and J 7 bases, leaving 11 bases between the germline ends. CDR3 DNA sequence: TGTGCCAGCAGCTTGGAGGGGATTCGGCAGCCCCAGCATTTT. Encoded protein: CASSLEGIRQPQHF.

Of note for this clone: Other nucleotide sequences from this sample produce the same CDR3. The chain carries TRBV27 and TRBJ1-1; no reliable D call. V was shortened by 6 bases and J by 1 base, with 9 bases between the two germline ends. The CDR3 has 13 residues. Per the germline V gene, CDR1 is MNHEY and CDR2 is SMNVEV (reference sequence). CDR3 sequence reads: CASSFTGNTEAFF. In nucleotides, the CDR3 is TGTGCCAGCAGCTTCACCGGGAACACTGAAGCTTTCTTT.

The CDR3 loop is CATSRGGGLEQFF. The CDR3 bases are TGTGCCACCAGCAGAGGGGGGGGTTTAGAGCAGTTCTTC. The chain combines TRBV15 with TRBJ2-1; 7 positions match TRBD2. In germline, CDR1 is LNHNV, CDR2 YYDKDF (reference sequence). V was pared by 1 base and J by 10 bases, with 4 bases of the junction left unmatched. The CDR3 runs 13 residues.